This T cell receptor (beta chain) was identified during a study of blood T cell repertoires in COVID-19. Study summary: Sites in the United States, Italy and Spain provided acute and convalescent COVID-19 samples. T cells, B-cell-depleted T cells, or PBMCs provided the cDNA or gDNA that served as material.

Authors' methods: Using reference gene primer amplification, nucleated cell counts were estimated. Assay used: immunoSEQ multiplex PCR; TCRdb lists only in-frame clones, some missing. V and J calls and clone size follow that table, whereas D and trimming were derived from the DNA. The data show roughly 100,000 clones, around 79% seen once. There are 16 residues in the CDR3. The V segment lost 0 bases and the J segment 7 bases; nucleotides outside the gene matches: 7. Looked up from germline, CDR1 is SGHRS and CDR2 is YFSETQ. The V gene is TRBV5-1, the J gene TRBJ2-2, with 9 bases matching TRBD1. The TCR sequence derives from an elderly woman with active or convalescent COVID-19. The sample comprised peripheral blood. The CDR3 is CASSLGQGGRHGELFF. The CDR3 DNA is TGCGCCAGCAGCTTGGGACAGGGGGGCCGGCACGGGGAGCTGTTTTTT.